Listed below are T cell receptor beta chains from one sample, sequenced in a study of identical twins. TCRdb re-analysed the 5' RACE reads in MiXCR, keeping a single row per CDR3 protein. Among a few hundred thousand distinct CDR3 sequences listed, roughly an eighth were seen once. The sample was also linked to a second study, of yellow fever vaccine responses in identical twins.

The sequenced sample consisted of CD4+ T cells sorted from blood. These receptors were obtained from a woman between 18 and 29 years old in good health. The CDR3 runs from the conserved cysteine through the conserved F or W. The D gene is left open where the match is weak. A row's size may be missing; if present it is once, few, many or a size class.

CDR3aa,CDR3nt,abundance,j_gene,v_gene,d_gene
CASSYSPGTEAFF,TGTGCCAGCAGTTACTCCCCGGGCACTGAAGCTTTCTTT,few,TRBJ1-1,TRBV6-2/TRBV6-3,-
CASSLTGGTGGVNEQFF,TGTGCCAGCAGCTTAACGGGTGGAACAGGTGGGGTCAATGAGCAGTTCTTC,-,TRBJ2-1,TRBV7-3,-
CASSILAGDSDTQYF,TGTGCCAGTAGTATATTAGCGGGAGACTCAGATACGCAGTATTTT,-,TRBJ2-3,TRBV19,TRBD2
CASSLVGIQANVLTF,TGTGCCAGCAGTTTAGTAGGTATTCAGGCCAACGTCCTGACTTTC,-,TRBJ2-6,TRBV27,-
CATSDSGTYGYTF,TGTGCCACCAGTGATTCAGGGACCTATGGCTACACCTTC,few,TRBJ1-2,TRBV24-1,-
CATGGRTRSSYNEQFF,TGTGCCACCGGGGGAAGGACCCGAAGCTCCTACAATGAGCAGTTCTTC,-,TRBJ2-1,TRBV6-2/TRBV6-3,-
CATKGGVGNEQFF,TGTGCCACCAAGGGGGGAGTCGGGAATGAGCAGTTCTTC,-,TRBJ2-1,TRBV24-1,-
CSVERGTTAGLETQYF,TGCAGCGTTGAACGAGGCACGACCGCAGGACTGGAGACCCAGTACTTC,many,TRBJ2-5,TRBV29-1,-
CSVELSSGGTQYF,TGCAGCGTTGAATTGTCTAGCGGGGGGACCCAGTACTTC,-,TRBJ2-5,TRBV29-1,TRBD2
CAILDSSYEQYF,TGTGCCATCTTAGACAGTTCCTACGAGCAGTACTTC,-,TRBJ2-7,TRBV10-3,-
CASRVSGTSGGSTDTQYF,TGTGCCAGCAGGGTGTCAGGGACTAGCGGGGGAAGCACAGATACGCAGTATTTT,few,TRBJ2-3,TRBV6-1,TRBD2
CASSPPGQGEQYF,TGTGCCAGCTCACCACCCGGACAGGGTGAGCAGTACTTC,few,TRBJ2-7,TRBV18,TRBD1
CASSPLPWETQYF,TGTGCCAGCTCACCACTACCTTGGGAGACCCAGTACTTC,few,TRBJ2-5,TRBV18,-
CASSPDGTGGSDTQYF,TGCGCCAGCAGCCCCGACGGGACAGGGGGATCAGATACGCAGTATTTT,few,TRBJ2-3,TRBV4-1,TRBD1
CAMAGTSQNNEQFF,TGTGCCATGGCCGGGACTAGCCAAAACAATGAGCAGTTCTTC,-,TRBJ2-1,TRBV10-3,TRBD2
CSANARQTIYNEQFF,TGCAGTGCAAATGCCCGACAGACTATCTACAATGAGCAGTTCTTC,-,TRBJ2-1,TRBV20-1,-
CASSLPGGAGEKLFF,TGTGCCAGCAGTTTGCCGGGGGGGGCTGGCGAAAAACTGTTTTTT,few,TRBJ1-4,TRBV28,-
CASSPDIRDEQYF,TGTGCCAGCTCACCGGACATTCGGGACGAGCAGTACTTC,few,TRBJ2-7,TRBV18,-
CASSRLAGDLEQYF,TGTGCCAGCTCACGACTAGCGGGAGATTTGGAGCAGTACTTC,-,TRBJ2-7,TRBV18,TRBD2
CASALLTGGNAGQFF,TGTGCCAGCGCCCTCCTGACAGGGGGCAATGCGGGGCAGTTCTTC,-,TRBJ2-1,TRBV6-1,TRBD1
CSGDRGYTQYF,TGCAGCGGTGACCGGGGCTATACGCAGTATTTT,few,TRBJ2-3,TRBV29-1,-
CASSLSRSPLHF,TGTGCCAGCAGTTTGTCGAGGTCACCCCTCCACTTT,-,TRBJ1-6,TRBV28,-
CASSSGDGPYNEQFF,TGTGCCAGCAGCTCGGGGGACGGGCCTTACAATGAGCAGTTCTTC,few,TRBJ2-1,TRBV7-8,-
CASSPRNPYNEQFF,TGTGCCAGCTCACCCCGTAACCCCTACAATGAGCAGTTCTTC,few,TRBJ2-1,TRBV18,-
CASSRRTGRYVEQYF,TGTGCCAGCAGCCGTAGGACAGGGCGATACGTTGAGCAGTACTTC,-,TRBJ2-7,TRBV3-1,TRBD1
CSARRGDYNSPLHF,TGCAGTGCTAGGCGGGGGGATTATAATTCACCCCTCCACTTT,-,TRBJ1-6,TRBV20-1,-
CASSYGRGQPQHF,TGTGCCAGCAGTTATGGGCGGGGTCAGCCCCAGCATTTT,few,TRBJ1-5,TRBV6-5,-
CSAKASSEGYNEQFF,TGCAGTGCCAAGGCATCTAGCGAGGGCTACAATGAGCAGTTCTTC,few,TRBJ2-1,TRBV20-1,-
CASSSGSVPGTGSNLWFF,TGTGCCAGCAGTTCCGGAAGCGTCCCCGGGACAGGGTCAAATTTGTGGTTCTTC,many,TRBJ2-1,TRBV28,TRBD1
CASSGGRVSTDTQYF,TGTGCCAGCAGTGGCGGGAGGGTCAGCACAGATACGCAGTATTTT,few,TRBJ2-3,TRBV25-1,TRBD2
CATSDRMGSGTRPYNEQFF,TGTGCCACCAGTGACCGAATGGGCTCCGGGACTAGACCTTACAATGAGCAGTTCTTC,few,TRBJ2-1,TRBV24-1,TRBD2
CASSFAGQVRYEQYF,TGTGCCAGCAGTTTCGCCGGACAGGTTAGGTACGAGCAGTACTTC,-,TRBJ2-7,TRBV12-3/TRBV12-4,TRBD1
CSARDPRGGASGANVLTF,TGCAGTGCTAGAGATCCCCGCGGGGGGGCTTCTGGGGCCAACGTCCTGACTTTC,-,TRBJ2-6,TRBV20-1,TRBD2
CASSKSGSYNEQFF,TGTGCCAGCAGTAAGTCGGGGTCCTACAATGAGCAGTTCTTC,few,TRBJ2-1,TRBV6-2/TRBV6-3,-
CASSQVFSNQPQHF,TGTGCCAGCAGCCAAGTCTTTAGCAATCAGCCCCAGCATTTT,few,TRBJ1-5,TRBV16,-
CSVGSGSYEQYF,TGCAGCGTTGGAAGCGGATCCTACGAGCAGTACTTC,many,TRBJ2-7,TRBV29-1,-
CATDPGPGEDTQYF,TGTGCCACCGATCCGGGACCAGGGGAAGATACGCAGTATTTT,-,TRBJ2-3,TRBV10-3,-
CASRIVGGSQPQHF,TGTGCCAGCCGAATCGTAGGGGGTAGTCAGCCCCAGCATTTT,-,TRBJ1-5,TRBV6-4,-